Shown below are 31 T cell receptor beta chains from a single sample sequenced in a study of T and B cells in COVID-19 patients (dated by TCRdb to about 2020). Genomic DNA extracted from blood was used in amounts of about 250-550 ng for amplification of TRB repertoires. Sequenced on an Illumina MiSeq. Multiplex PCR with BIOMED2 TRB-A/B primer pools was used to amplify the TRB rearrangements. Clones were called with MiXCR by TCRdb after fastp trimmed the public reads at Q25, and only in-frame beta chains were retained. Under each unique CDR3 protein, matching rows form one entry showing the most common genes and DNA. Counted in this sample were around 6,500 distinct CDR3 sequences; less than 30% of them appeared once. In total, the top ten clones hold roughly 10% of the sample. Sequencing was done on a sample of blood. The source is a human donor with active COVID-19.

V usage is TRBV5-1 and J usage is TRBJ2-3; D is uncertain. Germline V gene lookup returns CDR1 SGHRS and CDR2 YFSETQ. The V and J ends lost 0 bases and 2 bases respectively, with 22 bases between them. This CDR3 region has 19 residues. The CDR3 here is CASSLALQMDLLITDTQYF. The CDR3 DNA is TGCGCCAGCAGCTTGGCCTTGCAGATGGACCTCCTGATCACAGATACGCAGTATTTT. Together with reference TRBV5-1 and TRBJ2-3, the CDR3 gives the full variable domain: KAGVTQTPRYLIKTRGQQVTLSCSPISGHRSVSWYQQTPGQGLQFLFEYFSETQRNKGNFPGRFSGRQFSNSRSEMNVSTLELGDSALYLCASSLALQMDLLITDTQYFGPGTRLTVL.

The genes are TRBV20-1 and TRBJ1-6; D is perhaps TRBD1 (5 bases). Trimming removed 6 bases at V and 0 bases at J, with 18 bases between. The CDR3 covers 17 residues. Germline-derived CDR1 and CDR2 are DFQATT and SNEGSKA (reference sequence). CDR3 sequence (DNA): TGCAGTGCACTGCAGGGAAAGGGCAGCTCCTATAATTCACCCCTCCACTTT. Amino acids: CSALQGKGSSYNSPLHF.

This clonotype was counted a few times. The gene calls are TRBV12-3 or TRBV12-4 and TRBJ1-1; D is unclear. Trimming took off 1 base at V and 1 base at J, with 4 bases between the two ends. This CDR3 is 13 amino acids long. CDR3 region: CASSLGQNTEAFF. The CDR3 nucleotides are TGTGCCAGCAGTTTAGGACAGAACACTGAAGCTTTCTTT.

The rearrangement links TRBV20-1 to TRBJ2-5; possible D gene TRBD2, 6 bases. CDR3 length: 15 residues. The V and J ends lost 5 bases and 5 bases respectively, with 21 bases between them. The V gene's germline CDR1 is DFQATT and CDR2 SNEGSKA (reference sequence). CDR3: CSAGFQTPGGETQYF. CDR3 DNA sequence: TGCAGTGCTGGATTCCAGACACCCGGAGGGGAGACCCAGTACTTC.

This clonotype is labeled as medium-sized. J is TRBJ2-5 and V is TRBV30; TRBD1 is a possible D gene (6 bases). Germline values: CDR1 GTSNPN, CDR2 SVGIG (reference sequence). The CDR3 contains 14 residues. With 3 bases removed from V and 2 bases from J, the gap between germline ends came to 13 bases. The CDR3 loop reads CAWRSKGQQETQYF. Written as DNA, the CDR3 is TGTGCCTGGAGGTCCAAAGGACAGCAAGAGACCCAGTACTTC.

In this sample, this clonotype is medium-sized. The V and J genes are TRBV27 and TRBJ2-7; D call uncertain. The V and J ends lost 2 bases and 6 bases respectively, with 8 bases between them. The CDR3 runs to 12 residues. Germline values: CDR1 MNHEY, CDR2 SMNVEV (reference sequence). CDR3 residues: CASSLNGAEQYF. The CDR3 DNA follows: TGTGCCAGCAGTTTAAACGGTGCCGAGCAGTACTTC.

The chain carries TRBV30 and TRBJ1-1; no clear D. The V gene's germline CDR1 is GTSNPN and CDR2 SVGIG (reference sequence). Trimming stripped 4 bases from V and 1 base from J, with 13 bases between. This CDR3 contains 14 residues. In nucleotides, the CDR3 is TGTGCCTGGAAATGGGAAACGGAGAACACTGAAGCTTTCTTT. Residues: CAWKWETENTEAFF.

The rearrangement uses TRBV18 and TRBJ2-7, with a possible D match to TRBD2 (6 bases). V lost 2 bases to trimming and J lost 3 bases, with 17 bases between them. The CDR3 is made up of 16 amino acids. Germline values: CDR1 KGHSH, CDR2 LQKENI. Here the CDR3 DNA reads TGTGCCAGCTCACCAAGCGGCGGGGCTAGACTCTACGAGCAGTACTTC. This gives the protein CASSPSGGARLYEQYF.

By share, this clonotype counts as medium-sized. J is TRBJ2-2 and V is TRBV19; 12 nucleotides match TRBD1. Germline V gives CDR1 LNHDA, CDR2 SQIVND (reference sequence). CDR3 length: 16 residues. V lost 8 bases and J lost 7; bases outside the gene matches: 11. The CDR3 here is CASGPGGTGGIGELFF. The CDR3, as DNA: TGTGCCAGTGGACCTGGGGGGACAGGGGGCATCGGGGAGCTGTTTTTT.

This clonotype was recorded at least ten times. The gene calls are TRBV18 and TRBJ2-7; the D gene is possibly TRBD2 (6 bases). The CDR3 spans 12 residues. Germline V lookup: CDR1 KGHSH, CDR2 LQKENI. V lost 2 bases, J lost 6 bases, and 8 bases lay in between. CDR3 sequence (DNA): TGTGCCAGCTCACCAGGAGGGTTCGAGCAGTACTTC. Its protein product is CASSPGGFEQYF.

This clonotype came up a few times. V usage is TRBV10-3 and J usage is TRBJ2-5; 12 bases are shared with TRBD2. From germline, CDR1 is ENHRY and CDR2 SYGVKD. V gave up 10 bases and J gave up 5 bases; unmatched junction bases: 14. The CDR3 has 16 amino acids. The CDR3 here is CATRGLAGGPKETQYF. In nucleotides, the CDR3 is TGTGCCACCAGAGGGCTAGCGGGGGGGCCGAAGGAGACCCAGTACTTC.

This clonotype is medium-sized in the sample. The CDR3 nucleotides are TGTGCCAGTAGTCCCCCTCGCGGGCCTAGCTCCTACGAGCAGTACTTC. Amino acid sequence: CASSPPRGPSSYEQYF. The chain uses TRBV19 and TRBJ2-7, with D possibly matching TRBD2 (5 bases). This CDR3 is 16 amino acids long. Between the trimmed V and J ends, which lost 5 bases and 0 bases, there was a span of 17 bases. CDR1 is LNHDA, CDR2 SQIVND, per germline (reference sequence).

This chain joins TRBV6-5 and TRBJ1-5; D may be TRBD1 (5 bases). Germline CDR1 and CDR2: MNHEY and SVGAGI. The CDR3 length is 14 residues. The germline V and J ends were trimmed by 2 bases and 6 bases, with 11 bases remaining between them. Here the CDR3 DNA reads TGTGCCAGCAGTTACGGTGGGGCCGGTCAGCCCCAGCATTTT. Translated, it gives CASSYGGAGQPQHF.

Within the sample, this clonotype is medium-sized. The chain employs TRBV6-5 and TRBJ1-1; D is unclear. Germline V CDR1 and CDR2: MNHEY, SVGAGI. V was cut by 9 bases and J by 0 bases, with 5 bases left in between. This CDR3 region has 11 residues. The CDR3 nucleotides are TGTGCCAGTGGAGTGAACACTGAAGCTTTCTTT. This gives the protein CASGVNTEAFF.

This clonotype has just a few counts. The chain uses TRBV11-3 and TRBJ2-1; D remains ambiguous. This CDR3 is 15 amino acids long. The germline V gene encodes CDR1 SGHNT and CDR2 YENEEA. V shed 2 bases and J shed 0 bases, with 8 bases lying between them. The CDR3 loop is CASSLYDSSYNEQFF. CDR3 coding DNA: TGTGCCAGCAGCTTATACGATAGCTCCTACAATGAGCAGTTCTTC.

The genes are TRBV5-5 and TRBJ1-3, with TRBD1 as a possible D gene (5 bases). CDR3 length equals 17 residues. V was shortened by 2 bases and J by 0 bases, with 15 bases between the two germline ends. CDR1 SGHKS and CDR2 YYEKEE come from the germline V gene (reference sequence). CDR3 protein: CASSFSRDGDSGNTIYF. Written as DNA, the CDR3 is TGTGCCAGCAGCTTCTCCCGGGACGGCGACTCTGGAAACACCATATATTTT.

This clonotype was counted between two and nine times. The chain is built from TRBV11-3 and TRBJ2-3; 9 bases line up with TRBD1. Germline lookup yields CDR1 SGHNT and CDR2 YENEEA. With 5 bases clipped from V and 3 bases from J, the junction kept 12 bases outside the gene matches. The CDR3 covers 17 residues. CDR3 sequence: CASSQKLTGGGTDTQYF. The DNA of the CDR3 is TGTGCCAGCAGCCAAAAACTGACAGGGGGTGGAACAGATACGCAGTATTTT.

This clonotype is judged medium-sized. The V gene is TRBV5-6, the J gene TRBJ2-7, with D tentatively TRBD2 (6 bases). Deletions cut 5 bases from V and 3 bases from J, with 15 bases between. In germline, CDR1 is SGHDT, CDR2 YYEEEE. The CDR3 is 14 amino acids. Here the CDR3 DNA reads TGTGCCAGCAGGTTTCAGGGCGGGAACTACGAGCAGTACTTC. Protein sequence: CASRFQGGNYEQYF.

The chain employs TRBV7-2 and TRBJ2-7; 8 bases map to TRBD2. With V trimmed by 5 bases and J by 6 bases, 9 bases remained unmatched. Germline V gives CDR1 SGHTA, CDR2 FQGNSA. CDR3 length: 14 residues. The CDR3 spells CASSLRSGSGEQYF. The CDR3 coding sequence is TGTGCCAGCAGCCTAAGGAGCGGGAGTGGCGAGCAGTACTTC.

By share, this clonotype counts as large. J is TRBJ2-3 and V is TRBV29-1, with 8 bases lining up with TRBD2. The J segment lost 5 bases and the V segment lost 1 base, leaving 2 bases of the junction unmatched. The CDR3 sequence is 13 residues long. Per germline, CDR1 SQVTM and CDR2 ANQGSEA. The CDR3 loop reads CSVEVGGVDTQYF. In nucleotides, the CDR3 is TGCAGCGTTGAAGTCGGGGGGGTAGATACGCAGTATTTT.

This clonotype is medium-sized by share. The chain has TRBV29-1 and TRBJ1-1; no definite D call. The CDR3 contains 14 residues. Looked up from germline, CDR1 is SQVTM and CDR2 is ANQGSEA. The germline V and J ends were trimmed by 5 bases and 0 bases, with 13 bases remaining between them. The CDR3 sequence is CSVCLTRMNTEAFF. As DNA, the CDR3 is TGCAGCGTTTGCCTGACACGCATGAACACTGAAGCTTTCTTT.

This chain joins TRBV7-2 and TRBJ2-7; perhaps TRBD2 as D (5 bases). There are 13 residues in the CDR3. The V end lost 5 bases, the J end lost 0 bases, and 8 bases lay between the germline ends. Germline loops: CDR1 SGHTA, CDR2 FQGNSA. The CDR3 DNA sequence: TGTGCCAGCAGCCAGAGGGTCTCCTACGAGCAGTACTTC. Protein sequence: CASSQRVSYEQYF.

On this clonotype: Since a much larger clone is just one base distant, this may be a read error. The gene calls are TRBV19 and TRBJ1-1; D possibly corresponds to TRBD1 (5 bases). V was clipped by 3 bases and J by 4 bases, with 12 bases between them. The CDR3 has 14 amino acids. The germline V gene encodes CDR1 LNHDA and CDR2 SQIVND (reference sequence). CDR3 sequence: CASSMGGDVTEAFF. The CDR3 DNA reads TGTGCCAGTAGTATGGGGGGGGACGTCACTGAAGCTTTCTTT.

This clonotype has only a few counts. This sequence joins TRBV12-5 and TRBJ2-1; 13 bases are a match to TRBD2. CDR3 length equals 18 residues. CDR1 LGHNT and CDR2 FRNRAP come from the germline V gene. The V segment lost 0 bases and the J segment 6 bases; nucleotides outside the gene matches: 8. The CDR3 sequence: CASGLVRETSGRANEQFF. The CDR3 coding sequence is TGTGCTAGTGGTTTGGTACGAGAAACTAGCGGGAGGGCCAATGAGCAGTTCTTC.

This clonotype is classed as medium-sized (0.01 to 0.1%). The CDR3 loop reads CASSFYSSKETQYF. DNA of the CDR3: TGTGCCAGCAGCTTTTATTCAAGCAAAGAGACCCAGTACTTC. V and J are TRBV5-4 and TRBJ2-5; D call uncertain. The CDR3 is made up of 14 amino acids. Germline-derived CDR1 and CDR2 are SGHNT and YYREEE (reference sequence). The V gene lost 2 bases and the J gene lost 3 bases, with 11 bases spanning the gap.

About this clonotype itself: This may be a read error, as it is one base from a much larger clone. V is TRBV6-5 and J is TRBJ1-5; D may be TRBD1 (5 bases). Germline values: CDR1 MNHEY, CDR2 SVGAGI. Deletions cut 6 bases from V and 1 base from J, with 13 bases between. The CDR3 runs to 15 residues. The CDR3, as DNA: TGTGCCAGCAGCCCCGACAGCGGAAGCAATCAGCCCCAGCATTTT. Translated, it gives CASSPDSGSNQPQHF.

The chain couples TRBV7-9 to TRBJ2-2, with TRBD1 identical over 9 bases. The CDR3 consists of 15 residues. V lost 5 bases to trimming and J lost 3 bases; unmatched junction nucleotides: 4. CDR1 and CDR2 from the germline V gene are SEHNR and FQNEAQ (reference sequence). The CDR3 nucleotides are TGTGCCAGCAGCGCCGGGACAGGGTACACCGGGGAGCTGTTTTTT. Translated: CASSAGTGYTGELFF.

The chain couples TRBV6-6 to TRBJ2-5; 13 nucleotides align to TRBD2. The CDR3 covers 17 residues. The germline V gene has CDR1 MNHNY and CDR2 SVGAGI (reference sequence). Losses at the gene ends were 2 bases for V and 3 bases for J; bases not matched to a gene: 6. CDR3 bases: TGTGCCAGCAGTTACCGGGGACTAGCGGGATTTAAAGAGACCCAGTACTTC. Residues: CASSYRGLAGFKETQYF.

This clonotype was picked up a small number of times. The V gene is TRBV28, the J gene TRBJ1-1; 10 bases are a match to TRBD1. Trimming removed 6 bases from V and 6 bases from J; junction bases left unmatched: 10. CDR3 length: 15 residues. Germline V gives CDR1 MDHEN, CDR2 SYDVKM. The CDR3 region has the DNA TGTGCCAGCAGCCGTGGACAGGGGGTATTTCCTGAAGCTTTCTTT. This sequence encodes CASSRGQGVFPEAFF.

By sample fraction, this clonotype is medium-sized (0.01 to 0.1%). The chain is built from TRBV27 and TRBJ2-4; D ambiguous. V was shortened by 3 bases and J by 0 bases, with 6 bases between the two germline ends. This CDR3 has 14 amino acids. Germline V lookup: CDR1 MNHEY, CDR2 SMNVEV (reference sequence). CDR3 nucleotide sequence: TGTGCCAGCAGTTTTGACTCAGCCAAAAACATTCAGTACTTC. Translated, it gives CASSFDSAKNIQYF.

The chain is built from TRBV19 and TRBJ2-3; 8 bases are shared with TRBD1. This CDR3 spans 16 amino acids. J lost 5 bases, V lost 3 bases, and 10 bases had no gene match. Germline CDR1 reads LNHDA; CDR2 reads SQIVND (reference sequence). The CDR3 here is CASSIRRTGRRDTQYF. The CDR3 DNA follows: TGTGCCAGTAGTATCAGAAGGACAGGGAGGAGAGATACGCAGTATTTT.